The next 17 T cell receptor beta chains were all read from a single sample in a study of cytomegalovirus exposure and HLA in healthy donors. The PCR ran on 60 Vbeta and 13 Jbeta primers. Method: immunoSEQ multiplex PCR; TCRdb's copy keeps in-frame clones and lacks some. The repertoire includes around 100,000 clones, approximately 89% of them detected once, and 3% to 4% sits in the top ten. What was sequenced was PBMCs. These receptor sequences come from a man aged 25 to 40 in good health and CMV-seronegative.

J is TRBJ2-1 and V is TRBV28, with 9 nucleotides matching TRBD1. CDR1 is MDHEN, CDR2 SYDVKM, per germline. After removal of 7 bases from V and 2 bases from J, the junction contained 9 bases not matched to a gene. The CDR3 is 16 amino acids. This CDR3 reads CASTPAGTGTYNEQFF. Written as DNA, the CDR3 is TGTGCCAGCACCCCGGCGGGGACAGGGACCTACAATGAGCAGTTCTTC.

The chain employs TRBV11-2 and TRBJ2-6, with D possibly matching TRBD2 (6 bases). The CDR3 extends over 18 amino acids. Germline CDR1 is SGHAT and CDR2 is FQNNGV. V shed 2 bases and J shed 0 bases, with 14 bases lying between them. This chain's CDR3 is CASSLTGVFNSGANVLTF. The DNA for the CDR3 is TGTGCCAGCAGCTTAACGGGGGTATTCAACTCTGGGGCCAACGTCCTGACTTTC.

This clone has only one observation. The chain joins TRBV30 to TRBJ1-1, with 9 bases matching TRBD1. With 3 bases clipped from V and 9 bases from J, the junction kept 2 bases outside the gene matches. The CDR3 is made up of 11 amino acids. Germline lookup yields CDR1 GTSNPN and CDR2 SVGIG (reference sequence). In DNA form, the CDR3 reads TGTGCCTGGAGCCACAGGGGGCAAGCTTTCTTT. This sequence encodes CAWSHRGQAFF. Supplemented by reference TRBV30 and TRBJ1-1, the full variable domain reads SQTIHQWPATLVQPVGSPLSLECTVEGTSNPNLYWYRQAAGRGLQLLFYSVGIGQISSEVPQNLSASRPQDRQFILSSKKLLLSDSGFYLCAWSHRGQAFFGQGTRLTVV.

The V and J genes are TRBV10-3 and TRBJ2-2; D gene ambiguous. The germline V and J ends were trimmed by 6 bases and 6 bases, with 11 bases remaining between them. In germline, CDR1 is ENHRY, CDR2 SYGVKD. CDR3 size: 13 residues. The chain's CDR3 is CAISPAEAGELFF. The DNA for the CDR3 is TGTGCCATCAGCCCAGCCGAGGCCGGGGAGCTGTTTTTT.

This sequence joins TRBV15 and TRBJ2-3; maybe TRBD1 (6 bases). The V gene's germline CDR1 is LNHNV and CDR2 YYDKDF (reference sequence). Trimming stripped 9 bases from V and 1 base from J, with 23 bases between. The CDR3 contains 17 residues. CDR3 region: CATLYAIGQTRTDTQYF. The CDR3 DNA follows: TGTGCCACGCTTTACGCGATCGGACAGACTCGCACAGATACGCAGTATTTT.

This CDR3 is CASRNQDRVIGNQPQHF. Written as DNA, the CDR3 is TGTGCCAGCAGAAATCAGGACAGGGTAATTGGTAATCAGCCCCAGCATTTT. The J gene is TRBJ1-5, the V gene TRBV28; 8 bases match TRBD1. Germline assignment: CDR1 MDHEN and CDR2 SYDVKM. The CDR3 length is 17 residues. V was pared by 6 bases and J by 4 bases, with 14 bases of the junction left unmatched.

J is TRBJ2-7 and V is TRBV27, with TRBD2 identical over 9 bases. Trimming took 3 bases from V and 5 from J; bases not matched to a gene: 5. This CDR3 region has 14 residues. Looked up from germline, CDR1 is MNHEY and CDR2 is SMNVEV (reference sequence). The CDR3 bases are TGTGCCAGCAGTTTGGGACTAGCTTCAAACGAGCAGTACTTC. Translated: CASSLGLASNEQYF.

The V and J genes are TRBV28 and TRBJ2-1; 8 bases map to TRBD1. The germline gives CDR1 MDHEN, CDR2 SYDVKM. CDR3 length equals 16 residues. Losses at the gene ends were 7 bases for V and 7 bases for J; bases not matched to a gene: 15. In DNA, the CDR3 is TGTGCCAGCACAGGACAGGGAGATTTTGGGCTTAATGAGCAGTTCTTC. It yields the protein CASTGQGDFGLNEQFF.

The rearrangement links TRBV27 to TRBJ1-4; the match to TRBD1 covers 7 bases. Germline loops: CDR1 MNHEY, CDR2 SMNVEV (reference sequence). The CDR3 covers 18 residues. The V and J ends lost 5 bases and 8 bases, in that order; junction bases with no gene match: 20. The CDR3 nucleotides read TGTGCCAGCAGTCCCTTAGCCAGTCCAGGGGGGAAAGACGAAAAACTGTTTTTT. The encoded protein is CASSPLASPGGKDEKLFF.

The chain carries TRBV5-1 and TRBJ1-1, with TRBD1 matching over 9 bases. This CDR3 is 15 amino acids long. V shed 3 bases, J shed 1 base, and the junction held 4 bases outside the gene matches. Germline V gene data show CDR1 as SGHRS and CDR2 as YFSETQ. The CDR3 sequence is CASSSTGGSNTEAFF. The CDR3 coding sequence is TGCGCCAGCAGCTCGACAGGGGGATCGAACACTGAAGCTTTCTTT.

The chain couples TRBV19 to TRBJ2-5; a possible D gene is TRBD2 (5 bases). The ends were cut back, 1 base at V and 0 bases at J, with 12 bases in the middle. The germline V gene has CDR1 LNHDA and CDR2 SQIVND (reference sequence). CDR3 length: 16 residues. CDR3 amino acids: CASSIGTGKDQETQYF. DNA of the CDR3: TGTGCCAGTAGTATAGGGACGGGGAAAGACCAAGAGACCCAGTACTTC.

The genes are TRBV30 and TRBJ1-1; D is ambiguous. This CDR3 region has 11 residues. Trimming took off 6 bases at V and 0 bases at J, with 5 bases between the two ends. CDR1 and CDR2 from the germline V gene are GTSNPN and SVGIG (reference sequence). Here the CDR3 reads CACTMNTEAFF. CDR3 nucleotide sequence: TGTGCCTGCACAATGAACACTGAAGCTTTCTTT. Looking up the rest from reference TRBV30 and TRBJ1-1 gives the full variable domain: SQTIHQWPATLVQPVGSPLSLECTVEGTSNPNLYWYRQAAGRGLQLLFYSVGIGQISSEVPQNLSASRPQDRQFILSSKKLLLSDSGFYLCACTMNTEAFFGQGTRLTVV.

The chain uses TRBV5-6 and TRBJ2-6; possibly TRBD1 for D (5 bases). The CDR3 sequence is 16 residues long. Trimming shortened V by 0 bases and J by 4 bases, and 11 bases separated the two germline ends. Germline V gene sequence: CDR1 SGHDT, CDR2 YYEEEE. CDR3 protein: CASSLVRTKGANVLTF. For the CDR3, the DNA is TGTGCCAGCAGCTTGGTTAGGACAAAAGGGGCCAACGTCCTGACTTTC.

The chain couples TRBV27 to TRBJ1-2; D is unclear. The CDR3 is 14 amino acids. V lost 8 bases to trimming and J lost 8 bases, with 21 bases between them. Germline values: CDR1 MNHEY, CDR2 SMNVEV (reference sequence). This CDR3 is CASSPRAGLRGYTF. In nucleotides, the CDR3 is TGTGCCAGCTCCCCGAGGGCAGGCCTGCGGGGCTACACCTTC.

The CDR3 DNA follows: TGTGCCAGCAGCGTAGGTACGGGGAACTATGGCTACACCTTC. Translated: CASSVGTGNYGYTF. The V gene is TRBV9, the J gene TRBJ1-2; no definite D call. The V end lost 0 bases, the J end lost 2 bases, and 8 bases lay between the germline ends. Germline V gives CDR1 SGDLS, CDR2 YYNGEE. The CDR3 covers 14 residues.

The J gene is TRBJ2-2, the V gene TRBV6-1; no firm D call. The CDR3 totals 13 residues. V gave up 4 bases and J gave up 7 bases, with 10 bases separating them. Germline V lookup: CDR1 MNHNS, CDR2 SASEGT. For the CDR3, the DNA is TGTGCCAGCAGTGCTCGAGCGTACGGGGAGCTGTTTTTT. It translates to CASSARAYGELFF.

This chain connects TRBV15 to TRBJ1-2; perhaps TRBD1 as D (5 bases). The CDR3 is made up of 14 amino acids. The germline V gene encodes CDR1 LNHNV and CDR2 YYDKDF (reference sequence). Trimming took 0 bases from V and 7 from J, leaving 12 bases between them. The CDR3 DNA sequence: TGTGCCACCAGCAGAGACAGGGAATGGAGTGGCTACACCTTC. Translation gives CATSRDREWSGYTF.